Following are 26 T cell receptor beta chains from one sample sequenced in a study of T cell repertoires in cytomegalovirus infection. TCRdb fed the reads into MiXCR, producing one record per CDR3 protein. This table has almost 500,000 distinct CDR3 sequences, about 11% appearing once. Sequences were obtained from PBMCs. The receptors originated from a human donor in good health (CMV status not recorded). Some clones in this sample may be carry-over from other donors' samples.

This clonotype was seen many times. The chain employs TRBV7-9 and TRBJ2-5; 8 bases match TRBD1. The CDR3 loop spans 15 amino acids. V shed 8 bases and J 4 bases; nucleotides not matched to a gene: 12. CDR1 is SEHNR and CDR2 is FQNEAQ in the germline V gene (reference sequence). CDR3 bases: TGTGCCAGCGGGAGGCCACCCCAGGGGGCAGAGACCCAGTACTTC. Translating it yields CASGRPPQGAETQYF.

This clonotype was seen many times. The J gene is TRBJ1-2, the V gene TRBV29-1; the match to TRBD1 covers 7 bases. Trimming cost V 7 bases and J 5 bases; bases outside gene matches: 4. The CDR3 is 11 residues long. The germline gives CDR1 SQVTM, CDR2 ANQGSEA. The CDR3 region has the DNA TGCAGCGCAGGGACAGATTATGGCTACACCTTC. Residues: CSAGTDYGYTF.

The chain combines TRBV3-1 with TRBJ1-6, with a weak D call TRBD1 (5 bases). From germline, CDR1 is LGHDT and CDR2 YNNKEL (reference sequence). Trimming stripped 4 bases from V and 10 bases from J, with 14 bases between. This CDR3 has 14 amino acids. The CDR3 is CASSPKIGDSPLHF. CDR3 bases: TGTGCCAGCAGCCCGAAGATTGGGGACTCACCCCTCCACTTT.

The rearrangement joins TRBV2 to TRBJ2-6, with D tentatively TRBD1 (6 bases). The CDR3 totals 14 residues. V dropped 9 bases and J dropped 4 bases, with 13 bases sitting between them. Germline lookup yields CDR1 SNHLY and CDR2 FYNNEI. Written as DNA, the CDR3 is TGTGCCAGGGACAGCGGACTCGGGGCCAACGTCCTGACTTTC. Translated: CARDSGLGANVLTF.

The chain recombines TRBV28 with TRBJ2-7; D tentatively reads TRBD1 or TRBD2 (5 bases each). The V end was cut by 3 bases, the J end by 2 bases, with 14 bases between. Germline CDR1 reads MDHEN; CDR2 reads SYDVKM. CDR3 length equals 15 residues. CDR3 sequence reads: CASSFGGRRPYEQYF. The DNA of the CDR3 is TGTGCCAGCAGTTTTGGGGGTAGGCGACCCTACGAGCAGTACTTC.

This clonotype appeared many times. This chain links TRBV10-3 with TRBJ2-6; 7 nucleotides align to TRBD1. The CDR3 spans 14 residues. The junction had 5 bases not matched to a gene; V was cut back by 8 bases and J by 4 bases. CDR1 is ENHRY and CDR2 is SYGVKD in the germline V gene. The chain's CDR3 is CAIEQGTGANVLTF. The CDR3 DNA follows: TGTGCCATCGAACAGGGGACCGGGGCCAACGTCCTGACTTTC.

Concerning this clonotype itself: This could be a read error, since a much larger clone is one nucleotide away. The genes are TRBV7-3 and TRBJ2-1, with 8 bases that match TRBD1. The CDR3 extends over 13 amino acids. The germline gives CDR1 SGHTA, CDR2 FQGTGA. The V segment lost 4 bases and the J segment 10 bases; nucleotides outside the gene matches: 6. This chain's CDR3 is CASSCDRGREQFF. The CDR3 DNA reads as TGTGCCAGCAGCTGCGACAGGGGACGGGAGCAGTTCTTC.

This chain links TRBV6-6 with TRBJ2-5; 7 bases fit TRBD2. The CDR3 consists of 14 residues. Per the germline V gene, CDR1 is MNHNY and CDR2 is SVGAGI (reference sequence). Trimming took 4 bases from V and 4 from J; bases not matched to a gene: 6. The CDR3 loop is CASSSSGERETQYF. DNA for the CDR3: TGTGCCAGCAGTTCCAGCGGGGAGAGAGAGACCCAGTACTTC.

Many counts were recorded for this clonotype. The chain links TRBV29-1 to TRBJ2-7, with 12 bases fitting TRBD2. Germline CDR1 and CDR2: SQVTM and ANQGSEA. CDR3 size: 14 residues. V lost 6 bases, J lost 6 bases, and 9 bases stayed unmatched. Here the CDR3 DNA reads TGCAGCGTAGTACTAGCGGGAGGTCCGTCCGAGCAGTACTTC. Protein: CSVVLAGGPSEQYF.

This clonotype showed up just a few times. This chain links TRBV6-1 with TRBJ1-5; D is unresolved. Looked up from germline, CDR1 is MNHNS and CDR2 is SASEGT. Trimming shortened V by 6 bases and J by 2 bases, and 11 bases separated the two germline ends. The CDR3 extends over 14 amino acids. The CDR3 DNA sequence: TGTGCCAGCAGCCCAGTGTCTGGCAATCAGCCCCAGCATTTT. Translated: CASSPVSGNQPQHF.

In DNA form, the CDR3 reads TGTGCCAGCAGCCCGAACGTCGCAAGGGCTGGGGCCAACGTCCTGACTTTC. Translated: CASSPNVARAGANVLTF. The chain combines TRBV12-3 or TRBV12-4 with TRBJ2-6; no clear D. Trimming left V 6 bases short and J 2 bases short, with 17 bases between. CDR3 length equals 17 residues.

With respect to this clonotype: This clone may be a read error of a much larger clone one base away. This rearrangement joins TRBV10-1 to TRBJ2-7; the D gene is possibly TRBD1 (6 bases). This CDR3 spans 14 amino acids. The V gene lost 0 bases and the J gene lost 2 bases, with 8 bases spanning the gap. Germline CDR1 and CDR2: WNHNN and SYGVQD (reference sequence). The CDR3 loop reads CASSESAGAYEQYF. DNA of the CDR3: TGCGCCAGCAGTGAGTCGGCAGGGGCCTACGAGCAGTACTTC.

This clonotype was seen at least ten times. The rearrangement links TRBV12-3 or TRBV12-4 to TRBJ2-7; D is ambiguous. Deletions cut 6 bases from V and 2 bases from J, with 8 bases between. The length of the CDR3 is 12 residues. DNA of the CDR3: TGTGCCAGCAGCATCCGCCCCTACGAGCAGTACTTC. It specifies CASSIRPYEQYF.

This clonotype has ten or more counts. This chain links TRBV19 with TRBJ1-5; no firm D call. The CDR3 sequence is 17 residues long. V was trimmed by 3 bases and J by 2 bases, leaving 17 bases between them. Germline CDR1 LNHDA, CDR2 SQIVND (reference sequence). The CDR3 nucleotides read TGTGCCAGTAGTATGGCCCACCTTCTAGCTGGCAATCAGCCCCAGCATTTT. It yields the protein CASSMAHLLAGNQPQHF.

This clonotype was counted a few times. The chain uses TRBV6-5 and TRBJ1-6; 7 bases are a match to TRBD1. Unmatched junction bases numbered 11, after V lost 5 bases and J lost 19 bases. The CDR3 consists of 12 residues. Germline CDR1 is MNHEY and CDR2 is SVGAGI. CDR3 DNA sequence: TGTGCCAGCAGTCGCCGGGACAGCCCCCAGCACTTT. As protein: CASSRRDSPQHF.

This clonotype was picked up many times. The gene calls are TRBV27 and TRBJ2-5; D is unresolved. CDR1 MNHEY and CDR2 SMNVEV come from the germline V gene (reference sequence). This CDR3 contains 13 residues. The germline V and J ends were trimmed by 4 bases and 2 bases, with 8 bases remaining between them. The CDR3 protein is CASSSKPQETQYF. The CDR3 nucleotides are TGTGCCAGCAGTTCGAAACCTCAAGAGACCCAGTACTTC.

This clonotype was observed a handful of times. The chain recombines TRBV2 with TRBJ2-5; D may match TRBD1 or TRBD2 (5 bases each). The CDR3 sequence is 13 residues long. The germline V and J ends were trimmed by 10 bases and 2 bases, with 14 bases remaining between them. The germline CDR1 and CDR2 sequences are SNHLY and FYNNEI. The CDR3 loop reads CATSGSPQETQYF. CDR3 DNA sequence: TGTGCCACCTCAGGGAGTCCGCAAGAGACCCAGTACTTC.

This clonotype came up many times. The chain recombines TRBV11-2 with TRBJ2-5, with a possible D match to TRBD1 (5 bases). The CDR3 is 14 amino acids. Germline V lookup: CDR1 SGHAT, CDR2 FQNNGV. The ends were cut back, 0 bases at V and 3 bases at J, with 8 bases in the middle. CDR3 DNA: TGTGCCAGCAGCTTAGATGTAGGGGAAGAGACCCAGTACTTC. Amino acids: CASSLDVGEETQYF.

The sample holds one count of this clonotype. A single base separates this from a much larger clone, so it may be a read error. The V and J genes are TRBV5-4 and TRBJ1-2; 10 bases are a match to TRBD1. The CDR3 contains 17 residues. Germline CDR1 and CDR2: SGHNT and YYREEE (reference sequence). CDR3 in amino acids: CASSRAVGTGVNYDYTF. The CDR3 nucleotides are TGTGCCAGCAGCCGGGCGGTCGGGACAGGGGTTAACTATGACTACACCTTC.

This clonotype appeared many times. The J gene is TRBJ1-1, the V gene TRBV7-9; D remains ambiguous. This CDR3 is 15 amino acids long. Germline-derived CDR1 and CDR2 are SEHNR and FQNEAQ (reference sequence). The V end was cut by 3 bases, the J end by 2 bases, with 13 bases between. The CDR3 DNA is TGTGCCAGCAGCTTGGGTGAGATTGGCAACACTGAAGCTTTCTTT. Amino acids: CASSLGEIGNTEAFF.

Only a few counts were recorded for this clonotype. This rearrangement joins TRBV23-1 to TRBJ2-3; TRBD1 matches at 8 bases. TRBV23-1 counts as an open reading frame of uncertain function. The CDR3 covers 14 residues. V lost 2 bases, J lost 7 bases, and 5 bases stayed unmatched. The DNA for the CDR3 is TGCGCCAGCAGTCAAGCCAGGGGGCGGAATACGCAGTATTTT. This sequence encodes CASSQARGRNTQYF.

The table lists this clonotype with many counts. The chain recombines TRBV28 with TRBJ2-6; D not resolved. The CDR3 has 13 amino acids. Germline V CDR1 and CDR2: MDHEN, SYDVKM. Trimming took off 6 bases at V and 2 bases at J, with 5 bases between the two ends. CDR3 nucleotide sequence: TGTGCCAGCAGCCTAACTGGGGCCAACGTCCTGACTTTC. Protein sequence: CASSLTGANVLTF.

In its sample, this clonotype was seen many times. The rearrangement uses TRBV18 and TRBJ2-5; 10 bases line up with TRBD2. CDR3 length equals 17 residues. CDR1 and CDR2 from the germline V gene are KGHSH and LQKENI. V shed 2 bases and J 4 bases; nucleotides not matched to a gene: 10. CDR3 sequence (DNA): TGTGCCAGCTCACCAAGGGGACTAGCGTCTTTAGGAGAGACCCAGTACTTC. It codes for CASSPRGLASLGETQYF.

This clonotype was picked up many times. The gene calls are TRBV6-5 and TRBJ2-7; a possible D gene is TRBD1 (6 bases). V lost 0 bases, J lost 4 bases, and 13 bases lay in between. This CDR3 is 15 amino acids long. Germline values: CDR1 MNHEY, CDR2 SVGAGI. The CDR3, as DNA: TGTGCCAGCAGTTACTCGTTAACAGGGCAATACGAGCAGTACTTC. Translated: CASSYSLTGQYEQYF.

This clonotype was seen repeatedly, ten times or more. The CDR3 DNA reads TGTGCCAGCAGCTTATCCTCCGGGACTAGGATGTTGAATGAGCAGTTCTTC. Its translation: CASSLSSGTRMLNEQFF. The chain uses TRBV7-6 and TRBJ2-1, with 8 bases aligning to TRBD2. CDR1 and CDR2 from the germline V gene are SGHVS and FNYEAQ. CDR3 length: 17 residues. J lost 7 bases, V lost 2 bases, and 13 bases had no gene match.

The V and J genes are TRBV20-1 and TRBJ1-1; no firm D call. V was trimmed by 3 bases and J by 0 bases, leaving 8 bases between them. Germline V CDR1 and CDR2: DFQATT, SNEGSKA (reference sequence). The CDR3 totals 13 residues. The CDR3, as DNA: TGCAGTGCTAGCCCATCGATGAACACTGAAGCTTTCTTT. Its translation: CSASPSMNTEAFF.